This TCR beta chain was captured in a study of regulatory T cells in long-lasting Graves disease. This sample's time point: newly diagnosed GD, antithyroid drugs for less than 3 months. The authors made the TCR library using RNA they extracted from PBMCs. Trimming took 0 bases from V and 3 from J, leaving 10 bases between them. The CDR3 length is 14 residues. Germline V gene data show CDR1 as SGHRS and CDR2 as YFSETQ. This clonotype was observed a few times. Investigators prepared the TCR beta libraries by applying iRepertoire HTBI primers and Arm-PCR of CDR3 regions. Using its own MiXCR run on the multiplex PCR reads, TCRdb lists one record per CDR3 protein. This table has some 450,000 distinct CDR3 sequences, about a sixth appearing once. The sample also formed part of further work on T cells in Graves' hyperthyroidism and ophthalmopathy. That paper adds: Subjects aged 18 to 65 presented with newly diagnosed hyperthyroidism of less than 2 months' duration. Uncontrolled infection, other autoimmune disease, pregnancy or lactation led to exclusion. Using the HTBI primer set, a first-round RT-PCR was run on the TCR CDR3. The authors' 13 V-J model separated ophthalmopathy from stable hyperthyroidism.

Sequences were derived from peripheral blood mononuclear cells (PBMCs), sampled at new diagnosis, from a patient treated with antithyroid drugs. This chain links TRBV5-1 with TRBJ2-7, with D maybe TRBD1 (5 bases). This receptor was taken from a woman in her thirties with Graves disease. CDR3 in amino acids: CASSLAARVYEQYF. CDR3 in DNA: TGCGCCAGCAGCTTGGCCGCCAGGGTCTACGAGCAGTACTTC. Together with reference TRBV5-1 and TRBJ2-7, the CDR3 gives the full variable domain: KAGVTQTPRYLIKTRGQQVTLSCSPISGHRSVSWYQQTPGQGLQFLFEYFSETQRNKGNFPGRFSGRQFSNSRSEMNVSTLELGDSALYLCASSLAARVYEQYFGPGTRLTVT.